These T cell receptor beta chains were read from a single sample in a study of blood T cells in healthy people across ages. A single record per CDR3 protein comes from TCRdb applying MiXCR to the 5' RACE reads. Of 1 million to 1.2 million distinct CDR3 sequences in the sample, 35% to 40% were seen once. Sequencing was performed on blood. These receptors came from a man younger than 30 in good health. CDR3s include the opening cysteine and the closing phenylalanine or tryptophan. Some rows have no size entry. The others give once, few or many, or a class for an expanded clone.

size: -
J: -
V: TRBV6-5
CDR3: CASRLIWDPGYEQYF

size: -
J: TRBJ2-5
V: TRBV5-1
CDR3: CASSEGVRYEQYF

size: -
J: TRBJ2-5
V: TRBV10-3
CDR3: CAISGGNSDQETQYF

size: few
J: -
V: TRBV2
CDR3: CASTPTGDEQYF

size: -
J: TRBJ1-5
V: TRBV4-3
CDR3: CASSQEVAGGRQPQHF

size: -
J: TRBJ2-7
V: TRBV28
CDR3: CASSLELGVGQSYNGQYF

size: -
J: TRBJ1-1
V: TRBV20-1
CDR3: CSARPPGGAPTEAFF

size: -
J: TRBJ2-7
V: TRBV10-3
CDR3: CAISDYRDSEQYF

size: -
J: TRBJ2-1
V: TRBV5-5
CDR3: CASSFRGDSYNEQFF

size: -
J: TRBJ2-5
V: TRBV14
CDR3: CASSFRGPKETQYF

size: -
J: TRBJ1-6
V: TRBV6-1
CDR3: CASLPGQGANSYNSPLHF

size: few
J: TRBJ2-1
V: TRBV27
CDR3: CASSRVGPLNEQFF

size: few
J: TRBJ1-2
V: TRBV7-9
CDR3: CASSLARKTVEIYGYTF

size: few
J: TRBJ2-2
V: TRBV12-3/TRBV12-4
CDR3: CASSPQGSGGELFF

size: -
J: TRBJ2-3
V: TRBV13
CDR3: CASSSGVLGSGTDTQYF

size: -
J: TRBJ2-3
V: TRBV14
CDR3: CASSQVWGSRDTQYF

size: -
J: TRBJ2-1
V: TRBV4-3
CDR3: CASSPDPGERREQFF

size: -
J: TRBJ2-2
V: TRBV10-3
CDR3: CAAGTPNTGELFF

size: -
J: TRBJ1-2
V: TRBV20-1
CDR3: CSARDNGLGVYNYGYTF

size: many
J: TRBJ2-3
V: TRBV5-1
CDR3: CASSLESRSTDTQYF

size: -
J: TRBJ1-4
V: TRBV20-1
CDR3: CSAIGGTTNEKLFF

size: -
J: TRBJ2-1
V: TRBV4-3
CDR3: CASSQREGGVLANEQFF

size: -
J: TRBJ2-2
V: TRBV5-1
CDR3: CASSSDRTNTGELFF

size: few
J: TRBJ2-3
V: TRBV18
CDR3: CASSEEPTQYF

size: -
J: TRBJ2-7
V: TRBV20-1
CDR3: CNAGQKAGGPYEQYF

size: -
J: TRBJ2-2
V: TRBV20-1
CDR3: CSAPLYTGELFF

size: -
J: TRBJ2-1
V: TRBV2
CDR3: CASSAIDRDRGLSEQFF

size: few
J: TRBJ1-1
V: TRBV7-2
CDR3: CASSLDSPYRGDTEAFF

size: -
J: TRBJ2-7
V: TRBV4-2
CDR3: CASSQVPGTSGSYEQYF

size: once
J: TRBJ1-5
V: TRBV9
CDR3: CASSTHSTGDQPQHF

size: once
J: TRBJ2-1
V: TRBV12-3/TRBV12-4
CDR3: CASSFWVAGDNERFF

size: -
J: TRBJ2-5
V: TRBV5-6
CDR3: CASSLGTTAQYF

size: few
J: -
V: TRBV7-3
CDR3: CASSLIPGYEQYF

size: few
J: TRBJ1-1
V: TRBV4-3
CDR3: CASSQDTGRPEAFF

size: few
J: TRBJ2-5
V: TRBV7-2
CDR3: CASSLMRAGGQETQYF

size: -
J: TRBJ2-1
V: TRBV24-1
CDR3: CATSSTIGPNEQFF

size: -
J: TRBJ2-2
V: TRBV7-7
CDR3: CASSLSGAGELFF

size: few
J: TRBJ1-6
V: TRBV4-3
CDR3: CASSQDSQGGPLHF

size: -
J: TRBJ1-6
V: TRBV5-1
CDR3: CASSLSGQGQYNSPLHF

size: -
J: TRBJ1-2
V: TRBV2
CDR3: CASSPYDVGYTF

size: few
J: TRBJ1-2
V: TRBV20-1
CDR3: CSAPGQGADGYTF

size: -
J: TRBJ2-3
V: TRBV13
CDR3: CASSFSEGSTDTQYF

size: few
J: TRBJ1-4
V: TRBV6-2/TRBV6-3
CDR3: CASTLNLGEKLFF

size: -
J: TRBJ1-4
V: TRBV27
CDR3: CASSSLGSGYEKLFF

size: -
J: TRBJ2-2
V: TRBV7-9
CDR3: CASSRANTGELFF

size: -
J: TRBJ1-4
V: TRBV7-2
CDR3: CASSTGPKLFF

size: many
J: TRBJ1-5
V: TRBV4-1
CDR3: CASSQEGTVSNQPQHF

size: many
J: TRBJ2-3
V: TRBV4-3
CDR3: CASSQAHRGTDTQYF

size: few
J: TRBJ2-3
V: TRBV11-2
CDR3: CASSFRGLSTDTQYF

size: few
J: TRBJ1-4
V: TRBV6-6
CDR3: CASSPGTGINRGEKLFF

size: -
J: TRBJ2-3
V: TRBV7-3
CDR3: CASTSQRGGPDTQYF

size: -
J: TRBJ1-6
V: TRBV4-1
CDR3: CASSQFPKPYNSPLHF

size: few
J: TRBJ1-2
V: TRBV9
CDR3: CASSVDPGDGYTF

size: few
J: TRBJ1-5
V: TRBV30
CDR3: CAWSKGAGGFQPQHF

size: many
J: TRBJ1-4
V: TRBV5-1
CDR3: CASSLLAGRNEKLFF

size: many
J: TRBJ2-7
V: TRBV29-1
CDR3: CSVELVGEQYF

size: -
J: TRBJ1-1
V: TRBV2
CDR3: CASTQDSPGGTEAFF

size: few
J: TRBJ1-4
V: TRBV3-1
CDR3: CASSQDWGGDEKLFF

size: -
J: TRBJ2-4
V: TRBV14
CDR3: CASNQAGVRNIQYF

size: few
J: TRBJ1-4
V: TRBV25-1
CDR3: CASSEWGGPNEKLFF